This T cell receptor beta chain appears in the sequencing data of a study of T cell changes during pregnancy in multiple sclerosis. Method: immunoSEQ multiplex PCR; TCRdb's copy keeps in-frame clones and lacks some. The repertoire holds around 88,000 clones, with approximately 92% as singletons. Germline V gene sequence: CDR1 MNHEY, CDR2 SMNVEV (reference sequence). This CDR3 contains 12 residues. Unmatched junction bases numbered 5, after V lost 6 bases and J lost 7 bases. J is TRBJ1-1 and V is TRBV27, with 7 bases identical to TRBD1. The sequencing here drew on peripheral blood, taken in the first trimester of pregnancy. The TCR was taken from a female donor with multiple sclerosis, enrolled in a pregnancy study. Here the CDR3 reads CASRQGIGEAFF. The CDR3 coding sequence is TGTGCCAGCAGACAGGGGATAGGTGAAGCTTTCTTT.